This T cell receptor beta chain derives from a study of CD4 T cells in relation to SARS-CoV-2 and coronaviruses. Unexposed donor CD4+ T cells date from about 2011-2018, before the COVID-19 pandemic. CD4+ T cells were isolated from the cells after 10 days of culture. Each well had about 2.1 million PBMCs in around 5% human AB serum with IL-2. Repertoires were generated with immunoSEQ multiplex PCR, while TCRdb's copy carries only in-frame clones and drops some. This table holds around 23,000 clones, 55% to 75% found once. The CDR3 covers 16 residues. Germline V lookup: CDR1 SGDLS, CDR2 YYNGEE. Trimming cost V 4 bases and J 7 bases; bases outside gene matches: 14. The table lists this clone with a few counts. The target antigen is unknown.

The sample consisted of CD4+ T cells from PBMCs, cultured in vitro. The chain uses TRBV9 and TRBJ2-1, with 7 bases matching TRBD2. The sequence was obtained from a human donor in good health. The CDR3 DNA reads TGTGCCAGCAGCCCGAGAGGGCTAGCGGAGGGAAATGAGCAGTTCTTC. Residues: CASSPRGLAEGNEQFF.